This T cell receptor beta chain was captured in a study of tumor-infiltrating lymphocytes in localized non-small cell lung cancer. Looking at the study overall: The cohort mixed smokers and never-smokers, several histologies, and some post-neoadjuvant-chemotherapy samples.

Points from the study as a whole: Tumor T-cell fraction was not associated with recurrence-free survival. Technical variation could not be separated from intratumor heterogeneity here.

Profiled with immunoSEQ multiplex PCR; TCRdb holds only in-frame clones, not every one. The sample holds about 14,000 clones, 70% to 80% seen once. Regarding this clone: The antigen remains unidentified.

Sequencing input: lung tumor tissue. This sequence was found in a human donor with non-small cell lung cancer.

Written as DNA, the CDR3 is TGTGCCAGCAGTTACTCTGACGGGAACAATGAGCAGTTCTTC. It specifies CASSYSDGNNEQFF. This sequence joins TRBV6-5 and TRBJ2-1; a possible D gene is TRBD2 (5 bases). The CDR3 extends over 14 amino acids. CDR1 and CDR2 from the germline V gene are MNHEY and SVGAGI. V dropped 0 bases and J dropped 5 bases, with 8 bases sitting between them.